The 30 T cell receptor beta chains below were found in one sample sequenced in a study of radiotherapy plus CTLA-4 blockade in lung cancer. This table comes from immunoSEQ multiplex PCR, and its TCRdb copy is limited to in-frame clones, with some not included. This repertoire shows about 98,000 clones, approximately 85% found once; its top ten account for 3% to 4%. This specimen was peripheral blood, taken from a patient treated with radiotherapy plus ipilimumab. Every receptor here comes from a human donor with non-small cell lung cancer who had a partial response to radiotherapy plus ipilimumab.

The gene calls are TRBV7-9 and TRBJ1-2, with a possible D match to TRBD1 (6 bases). Between the trimmed V and J ends, which lost 0 bases and 3 bases, there was a span of 14 bases. This CDR3 is 16 amino acids long. Germline CDR1 reads SEHNR; CDR2 reads FQNEAQ (reference sequence). The CDR3 nucleotides are TGTGCCAGCAGCTTAGCTGGGGACCCAGGGGACTATGGCTACACCTTC. Translation: CASSLAGDPGDYGYTF.

This chain links TRBV5-6 with TRBJ2-1; D might be TRBD1 (6 bases). The CDR3 covers 15 residues. Germline-derived CDR1 and CDR2 are SGHDT and YYEEEE. V was pared by 4 bases and J by 9 bases, with 20 bases between. In DNA, the CDR3 is TGTGCCAGCAGCCTCAGGGGTATACGATCGCGTGAGCAGTTCTTC. Protein product: CASSLRGIRSREQFF. The full variable domain, in which reference TRBV5-6 and TRBJ2-1 provide the parts outside the CDR3, is DAGVTQSPTHLIKTRGQQVTLRCSPKSGHDTVSWYQQALGQGPQFIFQYYEEEERQRGNFPDRFSGHQFPNYSSELNVNALLLGDSALYLCASSLRGIRSREQFFGPGTRLTVL.

This chain uses TRBV7-3 with TRBJ2-1, with a possible D match to TRBD2 (6 bases). The CDR3 is 13 residues long. Trimming removed 5 bases from V and 6 bases from J, with 11 bases in between. CDR1 is SGHTA and CDR2 is FQGTGA in the germline V gene. CDR3 protein: CASSTGLSNEQFF. CDR3 DNA sequence: TGTGCCAGCAGCACGGGACTCTCCAATGAGCAGTTCTTC.

CDR3 DNA: TGCGCCAGCAGCACGAGACAGGGTAGGGGCACTGAAGCTTTCTTT. Protein sequence: CASSTRQGRGTEAFF. This chain links TRBV5-1 with TRBJ1-1, with 7 bases identical to TRBD1. The V gene end was trimmed by 4 bases and the J gene end by 4 bases; junction bases not matched to a gene: 10. This CDR3 comprises 15 residues. Germline CDR1 SGHRS, CDR2 YFSETQ.

This rearrangement joins TRBV12-5 to TRBJ2-1, with 7 positions matching TRBD2. V trimming: 2 bases; J trimming: 9 bases; junction bases outside the gene matches: 7. The CDR3 covers 14 residues. Germline V gene data show CDR1 as LGHNT and CDR2 as FRNRAP. The CDR3 nucleotides are TGTGCTAGTGGTTTGCAGAGCGGGAAGGGTGAGCAGTTCTTC. This encodes CASGLQSGKGEQFF.

This chain joins TRBV25-1 and TRBJ1-4, with a possible D match to TRBD1 (5 bases). The CDR3 runs 14 residues. Trimming left V 0 bases short and J 9 bases short, with 11 bases between. CDR1 MGHDK and CDR2 SYGVNS come from the germline V gene. CDR3 sequence reads: CASSEYQGGKKLFF. The DNA of the CDR3 is TGTGCCAGCAGTGAATATCAGGGTGGGAAAAAACTGTTTTTT.

The V gene is TRBV19, the J gene TRBJ2-3; 10 bases match TRBD2. The germline V gene has CDR1 LNHDA and CDR2 SQIVND (reference sequence). There are 15 residues in the CDR3. The J segment lost 8 bases and the V segment lost 6 bases, leaving 11 bases of the junction unmatched. The CDR3 spells CASSGLAAPRGTQYF. In DNA form, the CDR3 reads TGTGCCAGTAGCGGACTAGCGGCCCCCCGGGGTACGCAGTATTTT.

The rearrangement joins TRBV27 to TRBJ1-4, with D possibly TRBD1 on 6 matching bases. V dropped 6 bases and J dropped 4 bases, with 15 bases sitting between them. The CDR3 is 15 residues long. CDR1 is MNHEY, CDR2 SMNVEV, per germline (reference sequence). For the CDR3, the DNA is TGTGCCAGCAGCCTCACAGGGATGGGTAATGAAAAACTGTTTTTT. Its translation: CASSLTGMGNEKLFF.

The rearrangement joins TRBV11-2 to TRBJ2-7; 12 bases map to TRBD2. Losses at the gene ends were 5 bases for V and 3 bases for J; bases not matched to a gene: 8. The CDR3 is made up of 16 amino acids. Germline CDR1 reads SGHAT; CDR2 reads FQNNGV. The DNA of the CDR3 is TGTGCCAGCAGCCCGAGGCCTAGCGGGAGGGTCTACGAGCAGTACTTC. Amino acid sequence: CASSPRPSGRVYEQYF.

This clone has just one count. This chain uses TRBV5-1 with TRBJ2-3, with TRBD1 as a possible D gene (6 bases). From germline, CDR1 is SGHRS and CDR2 YFSETQ. Deletions cut 6 bases from V and 0 bases from J, with 14 bases between. This CDR3 has 15 amino acids. The CDR3 DNA reads as TGCGCCAGCACCATCGGGACAACTAGCACAGATACGCAGTATTTT. It codes for CASTIGTTSTDTQYF.

The chain couples TRBV6-1 to TRBJ1-5, with D unclear. Between the trimmed V and J ends, which lost 0 bases and 6 bases, there was a span of 9 bases. Germline assignment: CDR1 MNHNS and CDR2 SASEGT. The length of the CDR3 is 14 residues. CDR3 amino acids: CASSEARSSQPQHF. The CDR3 DNA follows: TGTGCCAGCAGTGAAGCTCGCAGTTCTCAGCCCCAGCATTTT.

This chain joins TRBV9 and TRBJ1-1; unclear D gene. V dropped 3 bases and J dropped 6 bases, with 12 bases sitting between them. This CDR3 is 13 amino acids long. Per the germline V gene, CDR1 is SGDLS and CDR2 is YYNGEE. The CDR3 nucleotides read TGTGCCAGCAGCGGAACCGGCGGGTCTGAAGCTTTCTTT. Amino acids: CASSGTGGSEAFF.

The chain recombines TRBV19 with TRBJ2-2, with a weak D call TRBD1 (6 bases). Looked up from germline, CDR1 is LNHDA and CDR2 is SQIVND (reference sequence). The CDR3 loop spans 16 amino acids. V was shortened by 3 bases and J by 4 bases, with 15 bases between the two germline ends. In DNA form, the CDR3 reads TGTGCCAGTAGTATCCTACAGGGATCCGGCACCGGGGAGCTGTTTTTT. It encodes CASSILQGSGTGELFF.

This clone showed up just a few times. The genes are TRBV5-1 and TRBJ2-6; maybe TRBD1 (5 bases). There are 15 residues in the CDR3. The ends were cut back, 4 bases at V and 4 bases at J, with 12 bases in the middle. Per the germline V gene, CDR1 is SGHRS and CDR2 is YFSETQ. This chain's CDR3 is CASSKGPAGANVLTF. CDR3 DNA sequence: TGCGCCAGCAGCAAGGGGCCGGCCGGGGCCAACGTCCTGACTTTC.

This chain joins TRBV18 and TRBJ1-2, with TRBD1 matching 11 bases. CDR1 and CDR2 from the germline V gene are KGHSH and LQKENI. This CDR3 contains 13 residues. With 6 bases clipped from V and 8 bases from J, the junction kept 5 bases outside the gene matches. CDR3 residues: CASSPGTGGGYTF. As DNA, the CDR3 is TGTGCCAGCTCCCCCGGGACAGGGGGAGGCTACACCTTC.

The chain uses TRBV11-1 and TRBJ2-1, with TRBD2 identical over 10 bases. The CDR3 length is 16 residues. Trimming cost V 1 base and J 5 bases; bases outside gene matches: 5. Germline loops: CDR1 SGHAT, CDR2 FQDESV (reference sequence). CDR3 residues: CASSLGGTSENNEQFF. The CDR3 region has the DNA TGTGCCAGCAGCTTAGGTGGGACTAGCGAAAACAATGAGCAGTTCTTC. Combining the CDR3 with reference TRBV11-1 and TRBJ2-1 gives the whole variable domain EAEVAQSPRYKITEKSQAVAFWCDPISGHATLYWYRQILGQGPELLVQFQDESVVDDSQLPKDRFSAERLKGVDSTLKIQPAELGDSAMYLCASSLGGTSENNEQFFGPGTRLTVL.

The chain carries TRBV28 and TRBJ1-5; D ambiguous. Per germline, CDR1 MDHEN and CDR2 SYDVKM. The length of the CDR3 is 14 residues. V was trimmed by 3 bases and J by 9 bases, leaving 15 bases between them. The CDR3 region has the DNA TGTGCCAGCAGTTTTGACGGGTCCCATCCGCCCCAGCATTTT. Encoded protein: CASSFDGSHPPQHF.

This clone is a singleton in its sample. The chain links TRBV27 to TRBJ2-7, with a possible D match to TRBD1 (6 bases). The length of the CDR3 is 13 residues. The V gene lost 6 bases and the J gene lost 7 bases, with 16 bases spanning the gap. Germline values: CDR1 MNHEY, CDR2 SMNVEV (reference sequence). The CDR3 DNA reads TGTGCCAGCAGGGGACATCCCACGGGGGAGCAGTACTTC. This codes for CASRGHPTGEQYF.

The chain employs TRBV5-1 and TRBJ2-7; D is possibly TRBD1 (6 bases). Germline lookup yields CDR1 SGHRS and CDR2 YFSETQ. The CDR3 consists of 13 residues. V was cut by 3 bases and J by 6 bases, with 13 bases left in between. CDR3 DNA sequence: TGCGCCAGCAGCTCGGACAGTTGGGGCGAGCAGTACTTC. Translation: CASSSDSWGEQYF.

The rearrangement joins TRBV27 to TRBJ2-2, with a weak D call TRBD1 (6 bases). CDR3 length: 14 amino acids. The germline V and J ends were trimmed by 8 bases and 1 base, with 11 bases remaining between them. Germline CDR1 is MNHEY and CDR2 is SMNVEV (reference sequence). The CDR3 bases are TGTGCCAGCTGGCGACAGGAGAACACCGGGGAGCTGTTTTTT. It is translated as CASWRQENTGELFF.

This clone was recorded a few times. The rearrangement joins TRBV27 to TRBJ2-4; D might be TRBD2 (6 bases). Germline CDR1 is MNHEY and CDR2 is SMNVEV (reference sequence). V was pared by 5 bases and J by 0 bases, with 23 bases between. The CDR3 is made up of 19 amino acids. In nucleotides, the CDR3 is TGTGCCAGCAGTCCCACCCCCCTCGGGAGCGCCCTAGCCAAAAACATTCAGTACTTC. This sequence encodes CASSPTPLGSALAKNIQYF.

The chain is built from TRBV5-1 and TRBJ2-3; 13 bases agree with TRBD2. Germline CDR1 SGHRS, CDR2 YFSETQ. The CDR3 loop spans 16 amino acids. V trimming: 3 bases; J trimming: 7 bases; junction bases outside the gene matches: 8. The CDR3 spells CASSSSGTSGANTQYF. In DNA, the CDR3 is TGCGCCAGCAGCTCTTCCGGGACTAGCGGGGCCAATACGCAGTATTTT.

The chain recombines TRBV27 with TRBJ1-4, with D possibly being TRBD1 (5 bases). CDR1 and CDR2 (germline): MNHEY, SMNVEV (reference sequence). Trimming removed 5 bases from V and 10 bases from J, with 14 bases in between. The CDR3 consists of 13 residues. The DNA of the CDR3 is TGTGCCAGCAGTCCGACAGTCAAGGGAAAACTGTTTTTT. The encoded protein is CASSPTVKGKLFF.

The chain joins TRBV30 to TRBJ2-3, with 10 bases lining up with TRBD1. This CDR3 region has 15 residues. Per the germline V gene, CDR1 is GTSNPN and CDR2 is SVGIG (reference sequence). J lost 1 base, V lost 0 bases, and 1 base had no gene match. The CDR3 reads CAWSVDRGGTDTQYF. Written as DNA, the CDR3 is TGTGCCTGGAGTGTGGACAGGGGGGGCACAGATACGCAGTATTTT.

The CDR3 spells CASSEVKGYQPQHF. The CDR3 coding sequence is TGTGCCAGCAGTGAGGTAAAAGGTTATCAGCCCCAGCATTTT. The chain employs TRBV28 and TRBJ1-5, with no clear D. V was clipped by 5 bases and J by 5 bases, with 13 bases between them. Germline V lookup: CDR1 MDHEN, CDR2 SYDVKM. The CDR3 runs 14 residues.

For the CDR3, the DNA is TGTGCCAGCAGCTTGGGGCTGAACACTGAAGCTTTCTTT. It translates to CASSLGLNTEAFF. The chain employs TRBV5-8 and TRBJ1-1; no reliable D call. V lost 0 bases and J lost 0, with 3 bases in between. CDR1 is SGHTS and CDR2 is YDEGEE in the germline V gene. CDR3 size: 13 residues.

The chain recombines TRBV19 with TRBJ2-5; 7 bases map to TRBD2. V lost 6 bases, J lost 4 bases, and 8 bases stayed unmatched. The germline CDR1 and CDR2 sequences are LNHDA and SQIVND (reference sequence). This CDR3 has 14 amino acids. The CDR3: CASSRNTGGETQYF. The CDR3 DNA reads TGTGCCAGTAGCCGAAATACGGGGGGAGAGACCCAGTACTTC. Combining the CDR3 with reference TRBV19 and TRBJ2-5 gives the whole variable domain DGGITQSPKYLFRKEGQNVTLSCEQNLNHDAMYWYRQDPGQGLRLIYYSQIVNDFQKGDIAEGYSVSREKKESFPLTVTSAQKNPTAFYLCASSRNTGGETQYFGPGTRLLVL.

In its sample, this clone was seen many times. CDR3 loop: CASSGGTVTYEQYF. CDR3 in DNA: TGTGCCAGTAGTGGAGGGACAGTCACCTACGAGCAGTACTTC. The chain carries TRBV19 and TRBJ2-7, with a weak D call TRBD1 (7 bases). The CDR3 length is 14 residues. V shed 5 bases and J shed 2 bases, with 13 bases lying between them. Germline loops: CDR1 LNHDA, CDR2 SQIVND (reference sequence).

The V call is TRBV11-2, the J call TRBJ2-5, with 8 bases lining up with TRBD1. Germline lookup yields CDR1 SGHAT and CDR2 FQNNGV. The CDR3 length is 15 residues. V lost 3 bases, J lost 5 bases, and 8 bases stayed unmatched. The CDR3 is CASSFTQGARETQYF. The CDR3 DNA reads TGTGCCAGCAGCTTTACCCAGGGGGCGAGGGAGACCCAGTACTTC.

This clone has just a few counts. This rearrangement joins TRBV6-5 to TRBJ1-1, with D perhaps matching TRBD1 (6 bases). The CDR3 has 15 residues. Trimming shortened V by 4 bases and J by 2 bases, and 14 bases separated the two germline ends. Germline V CDR1 and CDR2: MNHEY, SVGAGI. Here the CDR3 DNA reads TGTGCCAGCAGTTCCCAAGACAGGAGAAACACTGAAGCTTTCTTT. Translating gives CASSSQDRRNTEAFF.